One and the same sample provided the 30 T cell receptor beta chains below, sequenced in a study of cytomegalovirus exposure and HLA in healthy donors. The PCR made use of 60 Vbeta and 13 Jbeta primers. Using immunoSEQ multiplex PCR, the repertoire was profiled, and TCRdb retains in-frame clones only, with some absent. The sample includes about 95,000 clones, about 81% of them seen just once. The sequenced material came from PBMCs. The receptor source for this set is a man aged 18 to 30 in good health and CMV-seropositive.

The chain combines TRBV2 with TRBJ2-5; D may be TRBD2 (6 bases). The V gene's germline CDR1 is SNHLY and CDR2 FYNNEI. Trimming took off 1 base at V and 4 bases at J, with 19 bases between the two ends. The CDR3 is made up of 17 amino acids. The CDR3 region is CASSEVSAQGGLETQYF. The DNA of the CDR3 is TGTGCCAGCAGTGAAGTTTCGGCCCAGGGAGGACTAGAGACCCAGTACTTC.

In this sample, this clone turned up once. The genes are TRBV4-1 and TRBJ1-5; D perhaps matches TRBD1 (6 bases). Germline CDR1 MGHRA, CDR2 YSYEKL. CDR3 length: 17 residues. V lost 2 bases and J 6 bases, leaving 20 bases between the germline ends. CDR3 amino acids: CASSQIGGRGQGQPQHF. The CDR3 DNA reads as TGCGCCAGCAGCCAAATAGGGGGTCGGGGTCAAGGTCAGCCCCAGCATTTT.

This clone was seen just once. This sequence joins TRBV6-1 and TRBJ2-2; 7 bases are a match to TRBD1. Germline loops: CDR1 MNHNS, CDR2 SASEGT. The CDR3 has 15 amino acids. With V trimmed by 1 base and J by 6 bases, 5 bases remained unmatched. The CDR3 nucleotides are TGTGCCAGCAGTGAAGATCCCGACAGGGCCGGGGAGCTGTTTTTT. This gives the protein CASSEDPDRAGELFF.

The chain couples TRBV6-5 to TRBJ1-3, with 7 bases matching TRBD1. V dropped 2 bases and J dropped 0; count of bases not matched to a gene: 1. The CDR3 contains 15 residues. Germline-derived CDR1 and CDR2 are MNHEY and SVGAGI. Here the CDR3 DNA reads TGTGCCAGCAGTTACGAGGGGGCCTCTGGAAACACCATATATTTT. Translation: CASSYEGASGNTIYF.

The chain has TRBV28 and TRBJ2-3, with 12 bases fitting TRBD2. This CDR3 region has 18 residues. Germline V gene sequence: CDR1 MDHEN, CDR2 SYDVKM. Trimming took 3 bases from V and 2 from J; bases not matched to a gene: 9. CDR3 sequence reads: CASSLPSGGAWNTDTQYF. CDR3 nucleotide sequence: TGTGCCAGCAGTTTGCCTAGCGGGGGGGCCTGGAACACAGATACGCAGTATTTT.

This chain connects TRBV7-3 to TRBJ2-6, with TRBD1 matching 8 bases. This CDR3 has 17 residues. With V trimmed by 3 bases and J by 3 bases, 7 bases remained unmatched. From germline, CDR1 is SGHTA and CDR2 FQGTGA. Written as DNA, the CDR3 is TGTGCCAGCAGCTTCCTGGCAGGGGGCAGTGGGGCCAACGTCCTGACTTTC. This codes for CASSFLAGGSGANVLTF.

J is TRBJ2-7 and V is TRBV4-2, with D perhaps matching TRBD2 (5 bases). The V end lost 3 bases, the J end lost 7 bases, and 10 bases lay between the germline ends. This CDR3 region has 12 residues. Germline V gene sequence: CDR1 LGHNA, CDR2 YNFKEQ. CDR3 nucleotide sequence: TGTGCCAGCAGCCACGGACGAGGGGAGCAGTACTTC. Translation: CASSHGRGEQYF.

CDR3 in amino acids: CASSPGFNEQFF. CDR3 bases: TGCGCCAGCAGCCCGGGGTTCAATGAGCAGTTCTTC. The chain is built from TRBV5-1 and TRBJ2-1, with D maybe TRBD2 (5 bases). Trimming removed 4 bases from V and 6 bases from J, with 8 bases in between. The CDR3 extends over 12 amino acids. The germline CDR1 and CDR2 sequences are SGHRS and YFSETQ.

This clone has a handful of counts. The chain combines TRBV5-1 with TRBJ2-5; possible D gene TRBD1, 5 bases. The germline V gene encodes CDR1 SGHRS and CDR2 YFSETQ. The ends were cut back, 2 bases at V and 5 bases at J, with 10 bases in the middle. The CDR3 extends over 13 amino acids. DNA for the CDR3: TGCGCCAGCAGCTTAGGGTGGGGCGAGACCCAGTACTTC. Its protein product is CASSLGWGETQYF.

This chain uses TRBV5-1 with TRBJ1-6; 7 positions match TRBD1. Germline CDR1 reads SGHRS; CDR2 reads YFSETQ. The CDR3 extends over 14 amino acids. J lost 10 bases, V lost 4 bases, and 8 bases had no gene match. DNA for the CDR3: TGCGCCAGCAGCCAAGGACAGGCTCCGTCACCCCTCCACTTT. Its protein is CASSQGQAPSPLHF.

V usage is TRBV4-1 and J usage is TRBJ1-4, with a possible D match to TRBD1 (6 bases). The V and J ends lost 2 bases and 3 bases respectively, with 16 bases between them. The germline gives CDR1 MGHRA, CDR2 YSYEKL. The CDR3 is 17 residues long. CDR3 sequence reads: CASSQPMDSLSNEKLFF. In DNA, the CDR3 is TGCGCCAGCAGCCAACCTATGGACAGTCTATCTAATGAAAAACTGTTTTTT.

This clone was observed a handful of times. The V gene is TRBV5-1, the J gene TRBJ1-1; tentative D call: TRBD1 (5 bases). V lost 2 bases and J lost 2, with 16 bases in between. The length of the CDR3 is 16 residues. Germline CDR1 and CDR2: SGHRS and YFSETQ. The CDR3 nucleotides read TGCGCCAGCAGCTTCCGCCCGGGGGAGACTAACACTGAAGCTTTCTTT. It translates to CASSFRPGETNTEAFF. The entire variable domain, with the rest obtained from reference TRBV5-1 and TRBJ1-1, is as follows: KAGVTQTPRYLIKTRGQQVTLSCSPISGHRSVSWYQQTPGQGLQFLFEYFSETQRNKGNFPGRFSGRQFSNSRSEMNVSTLELGDSALYLCASSFRPGETNTEAFFGQGTRLTVV.

CDR3 sequence: CAISAAIGTGELFF. Written as DNA, the CDR3 is TGTGCCATCAGTGCCGCGATCGGGACCGGGGAGCTGTTTTTT. This sequence joins TRBV10-3 and TRBJ2-2; D is ambiguous. Per germline, CDR1 ENHRY and CDR2 SYGVKD. The V gene lost 4 bases and the J gene lost 5 bases, with 11 bases spanning the gap. CDR3 length: 14 amino acids.

V gene TRBV7-3 combines with J gene TRBJ1-2; 8 bases fit TRBD1. There are 16 residues in the CDR3. With 0 bases clipped from V and 6 bases from J, the junction kept 9 bases outside the gene matches. Germline V gene lookup returns CDR1 SGHTA and CDR2 FQGTGA. The CDR3 here is CASSLTVPTGVDGYTF. The CDR3 nucleotides read TGTGCCAGCAGCTTAACGGTCCCGACAGGGGTGGATGGCTACACCTTC.

The V gene is TRBV7-2, the J gene TRBJ1-5; D remains ambiguous. CDR1 SGHTA and CDR2 FQGNSA come from the germline V gene. Trimming shortened V by 1 base and J by 1 base, and 8 bases separated the two germline ends. There are 15 residues in the CDR3. The CDR3 here is CASSLDGKSNQPQHF. DNA for the CDR3: TGTGCCAGCAGCTTAGACGGGAAAAGCAATCAGCCCCAGCATTTT.

The CDR3 DNA sequence: TGTGCCAGCAGCGTGGGGGGGCAATACAATGAGCAGTTCTTC. Its translation: CASSVGGQYNEQFF. This sequence joins TRBV2 and TRBJ2-1; the D gene is possibly TRBD2 (7 bases). V shed 6 bases and J shed 4 bases, with 13 bases lying between them. Germline V gene lookup returns CDR1 SNHLY and CDR2 FYNNEI. CDR3 length: 14 amino acids.

The chain uses TRBV7-8 and TRBJ2-3; 7 bases line up with TRBD1. V dropped 5 bases and J dropped 1; count of bases not matched to a gene: 21. Looked up from germline, CDR1 is SGHVS and CDR2 is FQNEAQ. This CDR3 is built from 20 residues. For the CDR3, the DNA is TGTGCCAGCAGCCAAAAAGGTGCCGGGACAGAGATCGCACGCACAGATACGCAGTATTTT. This codes for CASSQKGAGTEIARTDTQYF.

CDR3 in amino acids: CAWSVRSGGPHEQYF. The CDR3 nucleotides read TGTGCCTGGAGTGTACGGTCAGGGGGCCCCCACGAGCAGTACTTC. The J gene is TRBJ2-7, the V gene TRBV30; TRBD1 agrees at 8 bases. Germline trimming cut 0 bases from V and 5 bases from J; bases unmatched to any gene: 9. Germline assignment: CDR1 GTSNPN and CDR2 SVGIG (reference sequence). The CDR3 is 15 amino acids.

The rearrangement links TRBV12-5 to TRBJ2-7, with 8 nucleotides matching TRBD1. V trimming: 5 bases; J trimming: 0 bases; junction bases outside the gene matches: 6. The CDR3 loop spans 15 amino acids. The germline CDR1 and CDR2 sequences are LGHNT and FRNRAP. The CDR3 sequence is CASGKTTGGSYEQYF. CDR3 coding DNA: TGTGCTAGTGGTAAAACCACAGGGGGCTCCTACGAGCAGTACTTC.

The chain joins TRBV5-6 to TRBJ2-3; D is perhaps TRBD1 (7 bases). The V end was cut by 4 bases, the J end by 6 bases, with 15 bases between. The CDR3 covers 14 residues. Per the germline V gene, CDR1 is SGHDT and CDR2 is YYEEEE. CDR3 in DNA: TGTGCCAGCAGCGGGCCCCCAGGGGGGGATACGCAGTATTTT. The encoded protein is CASSGPPGGDTQYF.

There are a few counts of this clone. V gene TRBV6-5 combines with J gene TRBJ2-3; D is undetermined. Germline values: CDR1 MNHEY, CDR2 SVGAGI. The V and J ends lost 2 bases and 0 bases respectively, with 9 bases between them. This CDR3 has 15 residues. The CDR3 sequence: CASSYRFTSTDTQYF. The CDR3 DNA follows: TGTGCCAGCAGTTACCGGTTTACTAGCACAGATACGCAGTATTTT.

The chain carries TRBV14 and TRBJ2-3, with 10 bases aligning to TRBD1. There are 16 residues in the CDR3. Germline trimming cut 5 bases from V and 0 bases from J; bases unmatched to any gene: 5. Germline V gives CDR1 SGHDN, CDR2 FVKESK. The DNA of the CDR3 is TGTGCCAGCAGCAAGGACAGGGGGATCAGCACAGATACGCAGTATTTT. Translating gives CASSKDRGISTDTQYF. The entire variable domain, with the rest obtained from reference TRBV14 and TRBJ2-3, is as follows: EAGVTQFPSHSVIEKGQTVTLRCDPISGHDNLYWYRRVMGKEIKFLLHFVKESKQDESGMPNNRFLAERTGGTYSTLKVQPAELEDSGVYFCASSKDRGISTDTQYFGPGTRLTVL.

The CDR3 bases are TGTGCCAGCAGTTTGGGACTAGCGGGGGTAGAAGAGACCCAGTACTTC. Amino acid sequence: CASSLGLAGVEETQYF. The chain joins TRBV27 to TRBJ2-5, with 14 positions matching TRBD2. The germline CDR1 and CDR2 sequences are MNHEY and SMNVEV (reference sequence). Germline trimming cut 3 bases from V and 3 bases from J; bases unmatched to any gene: 3. CDR3 length: 16 amino acids.

This CDR3 is CASSLAGTVYEQYF. The CDR3 DNA reads as TGCGCCAGCAGCTTGGCCGGGACAGTGTACGAGCAGTACTTC. This chain joins TRBV5-1 and TRBJ2-7; TRBD1 aligns across 7 bases. Germline values: CDR1 SGHRS, CDR2 YFSETQ. The CDR3 contains 14 residues. Unmatched junction bases numbered 4, after V lost 0 bases and J lost 4 bases. The full variable domain, rest sourced from reference TRBV5-1 and TRBJ2-7, is KAGVTQTPRYLIKTRGQQVTLSCSPISGHRSVSWYQQTPGQGLQFLFEYFSETQRNKGNFPGRFSGRQFSNSRSEMNVSTLELGDSALYLCASSLAGTVYEQYFGPGTRLTVT.

The rearrangement links TRBV6-6 to TRBJ2-7; 9 positions agree with TRBD2. After removal of 6 bases from V and 4 bases from J, the junction contained 7 bases not matched to a gene. The germline CDR1 and CDR2 sequences are MNHNY and SVGAGI (reference sequence). The CDR3 contains 14 residues. CDR3: CASRDAGGPYEQYF. For the CDR3, the DNA is TGTGCCAGCAGAGATGCGGGGGGGCCGTACGAGCAGTACTTC.

The V gene is TRBV29-1, the J gene TRBJ2-7; TRBD1 might be the D (5 bases). The ends were cut back, 2 bases at V and 6 bases at J, with 14 bases in the middle. From germline, CDR1 is SQVTM and CDR2 ANQGSEA. The CDR3 is 13 residues long. CDR3 DNA: TGCAGCGTTGAATCGGTCGGCAGGGTCGAGCAGTACTTC. Encoded protein: CSVESVGRVEQYF.

This clone has just a few counts. The J gene is TRBJ2-3, the V gene TRBV5-1; 12 nucleotides agree with TRBD2. The germline gives CDR1 SGHRS, CDR2 YFSETQ. V lost 2 bases, J lost 7 bases, and 14 bases stayed unmatched. The CDR3 loop spans 18 amino acids. This CDR3 reads CASSLGDRHTSGGNTQYF. CDR3 DNA sequence: TGCGCCAGCAGCTTAGGGGACAGGCATACTAGCGGGGGGAATACGCAGTATTTT.

This clone was observed a handful of times. The chain employs TRBV6-6 and TRBJ1-1; 9 nucleotides align to TRBD1. Germline V gives CDR1 MNHNY, CDR2 SVGAGI (reference sequence). V shed 8 bases and J 3 bases; nucleotides not matched to a gene: 4. The CDR3 is 13 amino acids. DNA for the CDR3: TGTGCCAGCTCGGGACAGGGCCACACTGAAGCTTTCTTT. Translation: CASSGQGHTEAFF.

This chain links TRBV2 with TRBJ2-3, with D uncertain. Trimming shortened V by 3 bases and J by 3 bases, and 4 bases separated the two germline ends. The CDR3 runs 12 residues. Germline-derived CDR1 and CDR2 are SNHLY and FYNNEI. The CDR3 region has the DNA TGTGCCAGCAGTGACCATACAGATACGCAGTATTTT. This gives the protein CASSDHTDTQYF.

V usage is TRBV28 and J usage is TRBJ1-5, with TRBD1 as a possible D gene (6 bases). The CDR3 runs 14 residues. CDR1 is MDHEN, CDR2 SYDVKM, per germline. Trimming left V 6 bases short and J 4 bases short, with 13 bases between. CDR3 bases: TGTGCCAGCAGCCGGGACATTCTTAATCAGCCCCAGCATTTT. Its protein product is CASSRDILNQPQHF.